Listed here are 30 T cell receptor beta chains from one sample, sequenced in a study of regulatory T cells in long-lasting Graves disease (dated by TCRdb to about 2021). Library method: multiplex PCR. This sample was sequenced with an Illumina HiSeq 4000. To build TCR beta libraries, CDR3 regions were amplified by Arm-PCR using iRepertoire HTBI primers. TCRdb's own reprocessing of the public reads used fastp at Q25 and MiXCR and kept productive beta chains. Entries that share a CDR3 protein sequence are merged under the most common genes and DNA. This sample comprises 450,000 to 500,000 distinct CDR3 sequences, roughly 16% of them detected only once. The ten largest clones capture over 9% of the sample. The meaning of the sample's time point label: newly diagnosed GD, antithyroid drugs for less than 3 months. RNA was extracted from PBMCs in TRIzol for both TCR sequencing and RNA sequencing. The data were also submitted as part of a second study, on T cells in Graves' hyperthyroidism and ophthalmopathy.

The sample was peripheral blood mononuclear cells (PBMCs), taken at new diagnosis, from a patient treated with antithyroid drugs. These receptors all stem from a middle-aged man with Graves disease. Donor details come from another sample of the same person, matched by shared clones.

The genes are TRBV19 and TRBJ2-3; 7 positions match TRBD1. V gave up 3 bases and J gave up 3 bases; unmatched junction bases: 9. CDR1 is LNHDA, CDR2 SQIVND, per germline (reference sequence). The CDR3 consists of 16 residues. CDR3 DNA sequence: TGTGCCAGTAGTATGCAGCACAGGGGATGGACAGATACGCAGTATTTT. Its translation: CASSMQHRGWTDTQYF.

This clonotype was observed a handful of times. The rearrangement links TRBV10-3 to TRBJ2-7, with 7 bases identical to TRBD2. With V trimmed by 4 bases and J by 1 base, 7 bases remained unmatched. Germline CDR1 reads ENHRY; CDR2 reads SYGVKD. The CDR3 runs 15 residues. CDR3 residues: CAISGTRAASYEQYF. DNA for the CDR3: TGTGCCATCAGTGGGACTAGGGCAGCTTCCTACGAGCAGTACTTC.

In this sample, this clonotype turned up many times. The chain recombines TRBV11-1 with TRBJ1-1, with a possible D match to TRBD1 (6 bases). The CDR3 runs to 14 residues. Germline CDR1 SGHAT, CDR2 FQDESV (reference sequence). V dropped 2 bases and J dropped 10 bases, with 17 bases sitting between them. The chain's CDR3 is CASSLLGGVDRAFF. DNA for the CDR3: TGTGCCAGCAGCTTATTAGGGGGAGTGGACAGAGCTTTCTTT.

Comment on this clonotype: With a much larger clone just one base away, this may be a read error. The CDR3 spells CALRKQGAGHQPQHF. DNA for the CDR3: TGTGCCCTCCGGAAACAAGGGGCTGGGCACCAGCCCCAGCATTTT. V usage is TRBV11-1 and J usage is TRBJ1-5; D perhaps matches TRBD1 (5 bases). The germline CDR1 and CDR2 sequences are SGHAT and FQDESV (reference sequence). V was cut by 11 bases and J by 7 bases, with 24 bases left in between. The CDR3 has 15 amino acids.

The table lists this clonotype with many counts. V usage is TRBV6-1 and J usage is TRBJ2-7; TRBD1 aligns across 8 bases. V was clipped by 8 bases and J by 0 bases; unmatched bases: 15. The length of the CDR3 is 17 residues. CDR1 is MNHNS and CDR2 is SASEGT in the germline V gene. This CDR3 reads CASQTARTGLISYEQYF. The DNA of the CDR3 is TGTGCCAGCCAAACTGCCCGGACAGGGCTAATCTCCTACGAGCAGTACTTC.

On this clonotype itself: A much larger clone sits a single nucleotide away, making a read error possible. The CDR3 spells CASRRDFYEQYF. In DNA, the CDR3 is TGTGCCAGCAGACGGGACTTCTACGAGCAGTACTTC. The chain is built from TRBV3-1 and TRBJ2-7; D possibly corresponds to TRBD2 (6 bases). CDR3 size: 12 residues. The V end lost 6 bases, the J end lost 3 bases, and 9 bases lay between the germline ends. CDR1 and CDR2 from the germline V gene are LGHDT and YNNKEL (reference sequence).

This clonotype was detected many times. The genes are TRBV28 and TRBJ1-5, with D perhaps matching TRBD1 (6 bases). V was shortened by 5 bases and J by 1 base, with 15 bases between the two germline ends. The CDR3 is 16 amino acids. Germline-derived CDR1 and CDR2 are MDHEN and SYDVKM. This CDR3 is CASSRTQGKSNQPQHF. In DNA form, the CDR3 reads TGTGCCAGCAGTCGAACCCAGGGGAAGAGCAATCAGCCCCAGCATTTT.

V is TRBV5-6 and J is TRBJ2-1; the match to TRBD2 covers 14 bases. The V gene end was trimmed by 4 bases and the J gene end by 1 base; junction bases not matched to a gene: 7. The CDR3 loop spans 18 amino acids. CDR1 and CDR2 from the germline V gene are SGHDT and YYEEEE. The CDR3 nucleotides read TGTGCCAGCAGCACGACTAGCGGGAGGGCCAGGTCCTACAATGAGCAGTTCTTC. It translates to CASSTTSGRARSYNEQFF.

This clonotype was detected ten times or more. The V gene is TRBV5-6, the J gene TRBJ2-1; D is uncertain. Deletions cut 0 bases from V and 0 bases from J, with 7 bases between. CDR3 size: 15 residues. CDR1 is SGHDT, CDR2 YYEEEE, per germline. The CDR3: CASSLDPSSYNEQFF. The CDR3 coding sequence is TGTGCCAGCAGCTTGGACCCCAGCTCCTACAATGAGCAGTTCTTC.

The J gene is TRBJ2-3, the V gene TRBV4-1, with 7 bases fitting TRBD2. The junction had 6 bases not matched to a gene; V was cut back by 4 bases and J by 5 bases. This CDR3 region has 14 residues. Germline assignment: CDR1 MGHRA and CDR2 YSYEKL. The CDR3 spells CASSRGVAGDTQYF. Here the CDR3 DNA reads TGCGCCAGCAGCCGCGGGGTAGCGGGAGATACGCAGTATTTT.

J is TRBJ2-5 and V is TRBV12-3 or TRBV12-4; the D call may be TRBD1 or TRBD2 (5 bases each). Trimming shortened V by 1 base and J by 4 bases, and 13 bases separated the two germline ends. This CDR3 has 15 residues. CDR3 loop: CASSLGGDHRETQYF. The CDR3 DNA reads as TGTGCCAGCAGTTTAGGTGGGGACCACCGAGAGACCCAGTACTTC.

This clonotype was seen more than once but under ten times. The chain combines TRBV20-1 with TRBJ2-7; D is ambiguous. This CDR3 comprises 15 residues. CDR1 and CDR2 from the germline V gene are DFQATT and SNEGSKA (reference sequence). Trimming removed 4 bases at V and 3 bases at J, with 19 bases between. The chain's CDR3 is CSANLGHYIYYEQYF. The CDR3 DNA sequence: TGCAGTGCTAACCTAGGCCATTATATATACTACGAGCAGTACTTC.

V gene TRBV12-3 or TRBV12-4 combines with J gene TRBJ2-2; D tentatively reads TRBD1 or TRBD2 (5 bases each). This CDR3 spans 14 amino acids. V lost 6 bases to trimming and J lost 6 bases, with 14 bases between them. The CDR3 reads CASSRGIRSGELFF. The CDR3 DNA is TGTGCCAGCAGCCGGGGCATCCGGTCCGGGGAGCTGTTTTTT.

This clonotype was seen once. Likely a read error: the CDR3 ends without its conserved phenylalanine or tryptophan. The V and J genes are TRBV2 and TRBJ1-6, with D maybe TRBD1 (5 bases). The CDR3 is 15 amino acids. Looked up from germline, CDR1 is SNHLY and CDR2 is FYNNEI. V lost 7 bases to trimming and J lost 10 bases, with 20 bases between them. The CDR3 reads CASTTLGGGRSPLHC. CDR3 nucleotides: TGTGCCAGCACCACCTTGGGGGGGGGACGATCACCCCTCCACTGT.

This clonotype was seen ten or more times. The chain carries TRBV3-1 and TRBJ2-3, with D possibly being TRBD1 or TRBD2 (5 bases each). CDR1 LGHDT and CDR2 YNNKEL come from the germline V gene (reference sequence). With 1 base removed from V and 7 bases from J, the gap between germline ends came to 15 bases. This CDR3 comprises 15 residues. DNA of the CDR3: TGTGCCAGCAGCCAAGGGGGACCAGCTGGTAATACGCAGTATTTT. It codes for CASSQGGPAGNTQYF.

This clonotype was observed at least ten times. The CDR3, as DNA: TGCGCCAGCAGCCGATCAGTAGCGGGGACCTACGAGCAGTACTTC. Amino acids: CASSRSVAGTYEQYF. The chain recombines TRBV4-1 with TRBJ2-7; 8 bases line up with TRBD2. Trimming took 4 bases from V and 2 from J; bases not matched to a gene: 7. This CDR3 spans 15 amino acids. CDR1 and CDR2 (germline): MGHRA, YSYEKL.

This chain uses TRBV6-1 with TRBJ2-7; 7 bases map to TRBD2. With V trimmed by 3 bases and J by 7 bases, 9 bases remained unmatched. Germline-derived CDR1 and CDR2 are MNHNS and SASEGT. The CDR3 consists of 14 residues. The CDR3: CASSERAGLGEQYF. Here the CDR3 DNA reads TGTGCCAGCAGTGAGAGAGCGGGACTGGGGGAGCAGTACTTC.

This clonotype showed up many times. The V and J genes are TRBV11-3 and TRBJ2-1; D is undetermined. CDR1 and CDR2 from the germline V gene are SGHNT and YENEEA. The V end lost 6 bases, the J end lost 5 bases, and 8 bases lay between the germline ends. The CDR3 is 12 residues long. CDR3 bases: TGTGCCAGCAGGAAAGGCAACAATGAGCAGTTCTTC. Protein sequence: CASRKGNNEQFF.

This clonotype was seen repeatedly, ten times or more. This chain's CDR3 is CASSRGWTGSSYNEQFF. In nucleotides, the CDR3 is TGTGCCAGCTCTCGTGGGTGGACAGGGAGCTCCTACAATGAGCAGTTCTTC. The chain carries TRBV7-9 and TRBJ2-1; 8 positions agree with TRBD1. CDR1 and CDR2 from the germline V gene are SEHNR and FQNEAQ (reference sequence). V lost 8 bases and J lost 0; bases outside the gene matches: 12. The CDR3 contains 17 residues.

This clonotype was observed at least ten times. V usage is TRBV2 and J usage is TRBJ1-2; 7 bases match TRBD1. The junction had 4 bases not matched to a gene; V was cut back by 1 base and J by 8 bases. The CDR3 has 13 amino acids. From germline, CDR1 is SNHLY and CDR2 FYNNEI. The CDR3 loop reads CASSEDRGWGYTF. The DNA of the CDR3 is TGTGCCAGCAGTGAAGACAGGGGCTGGGGCTACACCTTC. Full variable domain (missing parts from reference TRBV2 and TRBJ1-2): EPEVTQTPSHQVTQMGQEVILRCVPISNHLYFYWYRQILGQKVEFLVSFYNNEISEKSEIFDDQFSVERPDGSNFTLKIRSTKLEDSAMYFCASSEDRGWGYTFGSGTRLTVV.

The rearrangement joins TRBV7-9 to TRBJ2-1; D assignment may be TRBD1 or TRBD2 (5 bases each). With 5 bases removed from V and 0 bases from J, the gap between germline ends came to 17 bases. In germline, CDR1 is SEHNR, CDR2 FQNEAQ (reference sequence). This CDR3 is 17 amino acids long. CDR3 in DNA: TGTGCCAGCAGCCTAGAGGGGCTTTCGAGCTCCTACAATGAGCAGTTCTTC. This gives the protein CASSLEGLSSSYNEQFF.

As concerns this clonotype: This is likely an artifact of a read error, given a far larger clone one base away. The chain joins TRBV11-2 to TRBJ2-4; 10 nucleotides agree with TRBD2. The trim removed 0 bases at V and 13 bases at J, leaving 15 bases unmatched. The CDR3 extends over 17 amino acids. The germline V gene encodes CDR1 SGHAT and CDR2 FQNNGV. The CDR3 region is CASSLDLRLAGHNEQYF. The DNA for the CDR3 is TGTGCCAGCAGCTTAGATTTGAGACTAGCGGGCCACAATGAGCAGTACTTC.

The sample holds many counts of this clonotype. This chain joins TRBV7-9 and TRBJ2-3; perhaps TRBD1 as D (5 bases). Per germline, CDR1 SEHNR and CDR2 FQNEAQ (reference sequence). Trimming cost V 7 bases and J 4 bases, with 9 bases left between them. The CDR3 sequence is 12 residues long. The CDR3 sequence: CASNLGADTQYF. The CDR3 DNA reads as TGTGCCAGCAACCTAGGGGCAGATACGCAGTATTTT.

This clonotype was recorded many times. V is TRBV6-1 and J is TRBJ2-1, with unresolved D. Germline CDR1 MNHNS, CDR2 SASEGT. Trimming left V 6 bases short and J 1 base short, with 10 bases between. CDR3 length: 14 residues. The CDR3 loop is CASRRTDSYNEQFF. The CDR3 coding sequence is TGTGCCAGCAGAAGGACGGATTCCTACAATGAGCAGTTCTTC.

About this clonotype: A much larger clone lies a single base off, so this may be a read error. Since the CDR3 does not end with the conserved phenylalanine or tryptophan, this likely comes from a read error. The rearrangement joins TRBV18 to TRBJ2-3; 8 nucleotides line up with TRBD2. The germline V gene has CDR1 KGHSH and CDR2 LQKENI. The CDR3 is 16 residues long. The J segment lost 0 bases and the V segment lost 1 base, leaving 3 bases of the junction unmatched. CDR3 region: CASSPLAGTSTDTQYV. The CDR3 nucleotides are TGTGCCAGCTCACCACTAGCGGGGACTAGCACAGATACGCAGTATGTT.

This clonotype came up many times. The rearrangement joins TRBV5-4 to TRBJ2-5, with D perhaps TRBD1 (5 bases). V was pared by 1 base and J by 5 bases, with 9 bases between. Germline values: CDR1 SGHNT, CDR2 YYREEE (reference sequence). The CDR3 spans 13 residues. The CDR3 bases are TGTGCCAGCAGCTTGAGGGGTTCGGAGACCCAGTACTTC. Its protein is CASSLRGSETQYF.

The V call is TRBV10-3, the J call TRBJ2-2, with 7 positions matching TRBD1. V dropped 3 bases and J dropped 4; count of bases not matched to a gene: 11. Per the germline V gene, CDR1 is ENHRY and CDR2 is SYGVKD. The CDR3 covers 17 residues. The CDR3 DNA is TGTGCCATCAGTGAATCACCGCCGGGGACAGCCACCGGGGAGCTGTTTTTT. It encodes CAISESPPGTATGELFF.

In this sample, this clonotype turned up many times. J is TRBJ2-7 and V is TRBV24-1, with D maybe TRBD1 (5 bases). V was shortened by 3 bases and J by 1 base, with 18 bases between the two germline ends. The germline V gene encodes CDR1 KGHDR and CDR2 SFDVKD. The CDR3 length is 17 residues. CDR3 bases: TGTGCCACCAGTGATCTTACAGGTGGAGTGGGTTCCTACGAGCAGTACTTC. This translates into CATSDLTGGVGSYEQYF.

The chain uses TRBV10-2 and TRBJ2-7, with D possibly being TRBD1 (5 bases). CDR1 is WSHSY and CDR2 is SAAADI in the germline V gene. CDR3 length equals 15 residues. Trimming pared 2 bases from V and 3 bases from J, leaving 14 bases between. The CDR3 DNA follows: TGCGCCAGCAGTGAGCCTTTTCAGGGCTACTACGAGCAGTACTTC. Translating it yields CASSEPFQGYYEQYF.

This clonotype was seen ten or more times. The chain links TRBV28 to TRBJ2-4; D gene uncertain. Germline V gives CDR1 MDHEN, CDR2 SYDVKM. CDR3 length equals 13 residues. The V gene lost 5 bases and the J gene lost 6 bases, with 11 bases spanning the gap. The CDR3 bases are TGTGCCAGCAGTCCCGACGTTCGAAACATTCAGTACTTC. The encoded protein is CASSPDVRNIQYF. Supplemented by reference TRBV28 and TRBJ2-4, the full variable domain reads DVKVTQSSRYLVKRTGEKVFLECVQDMDHENMFWYRQDPGLGLRLIYFSYDVKMKEKGDIPEGYSVSREKKERFSLILESASTNQTSMYLCASSPDVRNIQYFGAGTRLSVL.